Shown below are 11 T cell receptor beta chains from a single sample sequenced in a study of blood T cell repertoires in COVID-19. TCRdb's table, derived via immunoSEQ multiplex PCR, lists solely in-frame clones and lacks some. The sample has about 210,000 clones, 75% to 85% seen once. Sequenced material: peripheral blood. These receptors were collected from a man aged 50 or older with active or convalescent COVID-19.

The genes are TRBV4-2 and TRBJ1-4, with 9 bases aligning to TRBD1. The germline V gene has CDR1 LGHNA and CDR2 YNFKEQ. The V segment lost 3 bases and the J segment 6 bases; nucleotides outside the gene matches: 8. This CDR3 is built from 16 residues. The CDR3 loop reads CASSHGNRGRDEKLFF. DNA for the CDR3: TGTGCCAGCAGCCATGGAAACAGGGGGCGGGATGAAAAACTGTTTTTT.

The J gene is TRBJ2-7, the V gene TRBV5-6; D is uncertain. Germline V CDR1 and CDR2: SGHDT, YYEEEE. The V end lost 4 bases, the J end lost 6 bases, and 5 bases lay between the germline ends. The CDR3 is 10 residues long. The CDR3 DNA reads TGTGCCAGCAGCGGCAGCGAGCAGTACTTC. Its protein product is CASSGSEQYF.

V usage is TRBV28 and J usage is TRBJ1-3; 9 bases are shared with TRBD1. The CDR3 runs 15 residues. The germline V gene encodes CDR1 MDHEN and CDR2 SYDVKM. The J segment lost 3 bases and the V segment lost 3 bases, leaving 3 bases of the junction unmatched. The CDR3 region has the DNA TGTGCCAGCAGTTTCTGGGACAGGGTTGGAAACACCATATATTTT. As protein: CASSFWDRVGNTIYF.

V is TRBV9 and J is TRBJ1-3; tentatively, D is TRBD1 (6 bases). V lost 7 bases and J 2 bases, leaving 10 bases between the germline ends. CDR3 length: 13 residues. Looked up from germline, CDR1 is SGDLS and CDR2 is YYNGEE. The CDR3 sequence: CASAEGAGNTIYF. CDR3 in DNA: TGTGCCAGCGCCGAGGGGGCTGGAAACACCATATATTTT.

The chain carries TRBV27 and TRBJ2-1; 7 bases map to TRBD1. Trimming took 2 bases from V and 7 from J; bases not matched to a gene: 2. In germline, CDR1 is MNHEY, CDR2 SMNVEV (reference sequence). The CDR3 is 13 residues long. The CDR3 nucleotides read TGTGCCAGCAGTTTACAGGGGGATAATGAGCAGTTCTTC. Its translation: CASSLQGDNEQFF.

J is TRBJ2-5 and V is TRBV29-1, with 7 nucleotides matching TRBD1. Germline CDR1 reads SQVTM; CDR2 reads ANQGSEA. The CDR3 length is 13 residues. The J segment lost 2 bases and the V segment lost 6 bases, leaving 6 bases of the junction unmatched. In nucleotides, the CDR3 is TGCAGCGTATTAGGGACAGCTCAAGAGACCCAGTACTTC. It specifies CSVLGTAQETQYF.

The V gene is TRBV18, the J gene TRBJ2-3, with 9 nucleotides matching TRBD1. This CDR3 has 15 residues. The J segment lost 4 bases and the V segment lost 5 bases, leaving 7 bases of the junction unmatched. CDR1 KGHSH and CDR2 LQKENI come from the germline V gene. CDR3 nucleotides: TGTGCCAGCTCAGCAAACAGGGGGCCCGCAGATACGCAGTATTTT. Protein sequence: CASSANRGPADTQYF.

This clone has just a few counts. V usage is TRBV6-5 and J usage is TRBJ1-2, with 8 bases fitting TRBD1. The CDR3 has 16 amino acids. J gave up 4 bases and V 2 bases, and 9 bases lay outside the gene matches. The V gene's germline CDR1 is MNHEY and CDR2 SVGAGI. The CDR3 reads CASSYGDRGVGYGYTF. In DNA form, the CDR3 reads TGTGCCAGCAGTTACGGCGACAGGGGAGTAGGCTATGGCTACACCTTC.

This chain connects TRBV10-3 to TRBJ2-1; maybe TRBD2 (6 bases). Per the germline V gene, CDR1 is ENHRY and CDR2 is SYGVKD. The CDR3 runs to 15 residues. With 0 bases removed from V and 5 bases from J, the gap between germline ends came to 11 bases. The CDR3 here is CAISESSGPNNEQFF. CDR3 nucleotides: TGTGCCATCAGTGAGTCTAGCGGCCCCAACAATGAGCAGTTCTTC.

This chain uses TRBV30 with TRBJ1-6; D uncertain. Germline CDR1 is GTSNPN and CDR2 is SVGIG (reference sequence). This CDR3 is built from 15 residues. Deletions cut 4 bases from V and 0 bases from J, with 10 bases between. DNA of the CDR3: TGTGCCTGGAACACCGGGAGCTCCTATAATTCACCCCTCCACTTT. Translating gives CAWNTGSSYNSPLHF.

The V call is TRBV20-1, the J call TRBJ2-7, with a possible D match to TRBD2 (6 bases). With 6 bases removed from V and 9 bases from J, the gap between germline ends came to 15 bases. Germline V gene lookup returns CDR1 DFQATT and CDR2 SNEGSKA (reference sequence). The CDR3 contains 11 residues. The CDR3 bases are TGCAGTGCGTTATTTAGCGGAGTGCAGTACTTC. Protein product: CSALFSGVQYF.